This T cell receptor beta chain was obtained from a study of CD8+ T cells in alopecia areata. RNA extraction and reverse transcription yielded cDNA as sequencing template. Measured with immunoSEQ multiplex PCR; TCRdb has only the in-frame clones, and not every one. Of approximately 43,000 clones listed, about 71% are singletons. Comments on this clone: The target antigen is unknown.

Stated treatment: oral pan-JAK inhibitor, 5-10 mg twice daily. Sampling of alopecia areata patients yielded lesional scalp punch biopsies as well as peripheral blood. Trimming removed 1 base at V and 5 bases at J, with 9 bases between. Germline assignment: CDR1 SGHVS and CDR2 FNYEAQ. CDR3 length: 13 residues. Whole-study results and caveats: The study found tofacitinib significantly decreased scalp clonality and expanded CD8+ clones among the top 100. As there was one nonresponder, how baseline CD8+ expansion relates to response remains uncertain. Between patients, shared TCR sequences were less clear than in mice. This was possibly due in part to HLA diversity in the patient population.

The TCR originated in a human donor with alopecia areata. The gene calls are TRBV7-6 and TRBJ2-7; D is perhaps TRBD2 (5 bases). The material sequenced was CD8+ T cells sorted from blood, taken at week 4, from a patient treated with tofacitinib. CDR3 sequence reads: CASSLEVGNEQYF. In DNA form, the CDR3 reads TGTGCCAGCAGCTTAGAGGTCGGGAACGAGCAGTACTTC.